The 15 T cell receptor beta chains listed next were all sequenced from one sample in a study of T cell repertoires in cytomegalovirus infection (dated by TCRdb to the late 2010s). No antigen is known for these receptors. The treatment or condition label corresponds to: in vitro stimulation with specific CMV peptide epitopes to enrich CMV-specific T cells. The sequencing machine was an Illumina HiSeq 1500. TCRdb reran the public reads through fastp at Q25 and MiXCR, keeping productive beta chains. Each CDR3 protein appears once, grouped with its most common genes and DNA. For this sample the table gives around 500,000 distinct CDR3 sequences, of which 42% were detected only once. The ten top clones hold 35% to 50% of the sample. The specimen comprised cultured PBMCs, sampled from culture after CMV antigen stimulation. The source of these receptors is a human donor in good health (CMV status not recorded). Some clones in this sample may be carry-over from other donors' samples.

J is TRBJ1-1 and V is TRBV6-5; D remains unclear. The CDR3 totals 13 residues. CDR1 MNHEY and CDR2 SVGAGI come from the germline V gene. V lost 7 bases, J lost 1 base, and 10 bases lay in between. The DNA of the CDR3 is TGTGCCAGCATGTATTTTGGGAACACTGAAGCTTTCTTT. Protein sequence: CASMYFGNTEAFF.

The gene calls are TRBV19 and TRBJ1-2, with D possibly matching TRBD1 (6 bases). Germline loops: CDR1 LNHDA, CDR2 SQIVND (reference sequence). With 3 bases removed from V and 8 bases from J, the gap between germline ends came to 16 bases. This CDR3 is 14 amino acids long. CDR3 in DNA: TGTGCCAGTAGTATCCAGTCAGGGGCGAGGGGCTACACCTTC. The encoded protein is CASSIQSGARGYTF. The full variable domain, with the rest looked up from reference TRBV19 and TRBJ1-2, is DGGITQSPKYLFRKEGQNVTLSCEQNLNHDAMYWYRQDPGQGLRLIYYSQIVNDFQKGDIAEGYSVSREKKESFPLTVTSAQKNPTAFYLCASSIQSGARGYTFGSGTRLTVV.

In this sample, this clonotype turned up a few times. CDR3 bases: TGTGCCAGCAGCTTAGCTCCGTCCGGATATCAGCCCCAGCATTTT. It is translated as CASSLAPSGYQPQHF. The chain employs TRBV7-2 and TRBJ1-5, with D unresolved. Germline assignment: CDR1 SGHTA and CDR2 FQGNSA. V was clipped by 0 bases and J by 5 bases, with 11 bases between them. CDR3 length equals 15 residues.

The chain combines TRBV10-3 with TRBJ2-2, with TRBD2 matching over 15 bases. Germline V gene data show CDR1 as ENHRY and CDR2 as SYGVKD. The ends lost 10 bases at V and 0 bases at J; junction bases unmatched: 9. The CDR3 runs 18 residues. CDR3 sequence (DNA): TGTGCCACCCTCCCGGGACTAGCGGGGGGCCCGAACACCGGGGAGCTGTTTTTT. Its protein is CATLPGLAGGPNTGELFF.

The V call is TRBV7-2, the J call TRBJ2-1; D perhaps matches TRBD2 (5 bases). The CDR3 has 12 amino acids. Trimming stripped 3 bases from V and 8 bases from J, with 8 bases between. Germline assignment: CDR1 SGHTA and CDR2 FQGNSA. The CDR3 sequence is CASSFGLHEQFF. The CDR3 DNA reads as TGTGCCAGCAGCTTCGGACTCCATGAGCAGTTCTTC.

The V call is TRBV7-6, the J call TRBJ2-5; D is unclear. Germline CDR1 reads SGHVS; CDR2 reads FNYEAQ. Trimming shortened V by 7 bases and J by 5 bases, and 11 bases separated the two germline ends. The CDR3 is 12 amino acids. For the CDR3, the DNA is TGTGCCAGCACCAACCAGGCGGAGACCCAGTACTTC. It is translated as CASTNQAETQYF.

This chain joins TRBV9 and TRBJ1-1; D remains unclear. V shed 1 base and J shed 0 bases, with 10 bases lying between them. Germline assignment: CDR1 SGDLS and CDR2 YYNGEE. The CDR3 is made up of 15 amino acids. CDR3 region: CASSVSPWMNTEAFF. CDR3 bases: TGTGCCAGCAGCGTATCCCCGTGGATGAACACTGAAGCTTTCTTT.

V usage is TRBV20-1 and J usage is TRBJ2-3, with D perhaps matching TRBD2 (5 bases). CDR1 is DFQATT, CDR2 SNEGSKA, per germline (reference sequence). The germline V and J ends were trimmed by 6 bases and 4 bases, with 14 bases remaining between them. This CDR3 is built from 13 residues. Here the CDR3 DNA reads TGCAGTGCCCGGACTCCACGGGCAGATACGCAGTATTTT. It encodes CSARTPRADTQYF.

The rearrangement joins TRBV6-1 to TRBJ1-1; D gene uncertain. The germline V gene has CDR1 MNHNS and CDR2 SASEGT. CDR3 size: 14 residues. V shed 8 bases and J shed 4 bases, with 17 bases lying between them. The CDR3 protein is CASRVHGVSTEAFF. The CDR3 DNA sequence: TGTGCCAGCCGAGTGCATGGGGTGAGCACTGAAGCTTTCTTT.

This clonotype was detected a few times. The J gene is TRBJ2-3, the V gene TRBV7-9; 7 positions match TRBD2. Germline V gene data show CDR1 as SEHNR and CDR2 as FQNEAQ (reference sequence). The CDR3 runs 18 residues. Trimming at V came to 2 bases and at J to 2 bases, leaving 13 bases not matched to a gene. CDR3 nucleotides: TGTGCCAGCAGCTTACCGCGGGGAGGGGAAAGGTACACAGATACGCAGTATTTT. As protein: CASSLPRGGERYTDTQYF.

CDR3 DNA sequence: TGTGCCAGCAGTGAAGAGGGAAGGGGAAGAGCTTTCTTT. Its translation is CASSEEGRGRAFF. J is TRBJ1-1 and V is TRBV2; possible D gene TRBD1, 5 bases. The CDR3 consists of 13 residues. Germline values: CDR1 SNHLY, CDR2 FYNNEI. Trimming removed 1 base at V and 10 bases at J, with 13 bases between.

The V gene is TRBV2, the J gene TRBJ2-2, with unresolved D. The CDR3 is made up of 12 amino acids. CDR1 SNHLY and CDR2 FYNNEI come from the germline V gene. Deletions cut 3 bases from V and 6 bases from J, with 5 bases between. CDR3 sequence (DNA): TGTGCCAGCAGTGACCCCCCCGGGGAGCTGTTTTTT. It codes for CASSDPPGELFF.

This clonotype showed up just a few times. V gene TRBV6-5 combines with J gene TRBJ2-1; 9 bases line up with TRBD2. The V gene's germline CDR1 is MNHEY and CDR2 SVGAGI. The CDR3 is made up of 14 amino acids. J lost 8 bases, V lost 10 bases, and 12 bases had no gene match. CDR3: CATHSVAGGDEQFF. CDR3 in DNA: TGTGCCACCCACTCCGTCGCGGGAGGGGATGAGCAGTTCTTC.

The chain employs TRBV7-2 and TRBJ1-1; D not certain. V was pared by 1 base and J by 3 bases, with 9 bases between. CDR3 length: 14 residues. CDR1 SGHTA and CDR2 FQGNSA come from the germline V gene. The CDR3 sequence is CASSLVGMDTEAFF. Written as DNA, the CDR3 is TGTGCCAGCAGCTTAGTAGGGATGGACACTGAAGCTTTCTTT.

This clonotype showed up many times. The gene calls are TRBV12-3 or TRBV12-4 and TRBJ2-1; 9 nucleotides line up with TRBD2. The CDR3 covers 16 residues. V dropped 6 bases and J dropped 2; count of bases not matched to a gene: 8. CDR3 coding DNA: TGTGCCAGCAGCCCCCTGGCGGGGGGGCCCTACAATGAGCAGTTCTTC. Its protein is CASSPLAGGPYNEQFF.